The next 18 T cell receptor delta chains were all read from a single sample in a study of gammadelta T cells in human blood. TCRdb reprocessed the RT-PCR reads through CATT. In the table there are roughly 1,200 delta-chain clones, approximately 12% of which are singletons. Material: non-Vgamma9Vdelta2 gamma-delta T cells from cord blood. The receptors were sampled from a newborn.

This clone has more than one count but fewer than ten. A read error may be the cause here, since a much bigger clone is one base away. V and J are TRDV2 and TRDJ1; 10 bases agree with TRDD3. CDR1 is GEAIGNYY, CDR2 EKD, per germline. This CDR3 has 22 amino acids. V lost 0 bases to trimming and J lost 0 bases; unmatched junction nucleotides: 21. The CDR3 DNA is TGTGCCTGTGACACCGACTACGTCGGGGACTGCTGGGGGATAACGTACACCGATAAACTCATCTTT. It encodes CACDTDYVGDCWGITYTDKLIF.

This clone has only a few counts. One junction end does not reproduce the germline sequence, and a read error may be involved. The chain recombines TRAV29/DV5 with TRDJ1, with 7 bases that match TRDD3. CDR1 and CDR2 from the germline V gene are NSMFDY and ISSIKDK. The CDR3 loop spans 16 amino acids. CDR3 sequence: CAASGNWGSNTDKLIF. In DNA form, the CDR3 reads TGTGCAGCAAGCGGAAACTGGGGATCTAACACTGATAAACTCATCTTT.

To note about this clone: This may come from a read error, since a much larger clone is one base off. The chain joins TRAV29/DV5 to TRDJ1; D possibly corresponds to TRDD3 (5 bases). CDR1 and CDR2 (germline): NSMFDY, ISSIKDK. This CDR3 contains 18 residues. Trimming pared 0 bases from V and 0 bases from J, leaving 21 bases between. CDR3 in amino acids: CAASAGGEGIPYTDKLIF. The CDR3 nucleotides are TGTGCAGCAAGCGCGGGGGGTGAGGGTATACCCTACACCGATAAACTCATCTTT.

This clone appeared a few times. A much larger clone lies one base from this, so it may be a read error. The sample carries other DNA sequences with the same CDR3. The rearrangement links TRAV29/DV5 to TRDJ1; 10 bases map to TRDD3. CDR1 is NSMFDY, CDR2 ISSIKDK, per germline. The CDR3 is made up of 18 amino acids. This chain's CDR3 is CAASAGWGIPTYTDKLIF. The CDR3 nucleotides are TGTGCAGCAAGCGCGGGGTGGGGGATACCCACGTACACAGATAAACTCATCTTT.

This clone was seen only a few times. One base away lies a much larger clone, so this may be a sequencing read error. V gene TRDV1 combines with J gene TRDJ1, with 11 bases identical to TRDD3. Per germline, CDR1 TSWWSYY and CDR2 QGS. The CDR3 is 20 residues long. The V and J ends lost 5 bases and 1 base, in that order; junction bases with no gene match: 18. The CDR3 DNA follows: TGTGCTCTTGGGTATCCCCTCGGGTACTGGGGGATAATGGGCACCGATAAACTCATCTTT. Amino acids: CALGYPLGYWGIMGTDKLIF.

In this sample, this clone is medium-sized. The chain couples TRDV2 to TRDJ1; TRDD3 matches at 7 bases. V trimming: 0 bases; J trimming: 7 bases; junction bases outside the gene matches: 7. The CDR3 spans 14 residues. Germline V CDR1 and CDR2: GEAIGNYY, EKD. CDR3: CACDTGISGGKLIF. CDR3 DNA sequence: TGTGCCTGTGACACCGGAATTTCTGGGGGTAAACTCATCTTT.

Regarding this clone: Just one base apart from a much larger clone, this may be a read error. This specimen includes other DNA sequences encoding the same CDR3. J is TRDJ1 and V is TRDV1; TRDD3 matches at 9 bases. The CDR3 consists of 19 residues. Trimming removed 1 base from V and 5 bases from J; junction bases left unmatched: 17. Germline V gene data show CDR1 as TSWWSYY and CDR2 as QGS. The CDR3 sequence: CALGERIWAGGSSTDKLIF. The CDR3, as DNA: TGTGCTCTTGGGGAACGAATATGGGCTGGGGGATCCTCCACTGATAAACTCATCTTT.

This clone is classed as large (0.1 to 1%). J is TRDJ3 and V is TRDV2; 7 bases fit TRDD3. Germline values: CDR1 GEAIGNYY, CDR2 EKD. The CDR3 sequence is 20 residues long. J lost 0 bases, V lost 1 base, and 11 bases had no gene match. The CDR3 reads CACDTRPDGGSSWDTRQMFF. In nucleotides, the CDR3 is TGTGCCTGTGACACTAGGCCCGATGGGGGAAGCTCCTGGGACACCCGACAGATGTTTTTC.

As for this clone: It may be a read error: a sequence one base away is much more abundant. Other DNA sequences in this sample translate to the same CDR3. The chain carries TRDV1 and TRDJ1; 7 bases line up with TRDD3. Germline V gives CDR1 TSWWSYY, CDR2 QGS. This CDR3 has 17 residues. CDR3 loop: CALGVNWGPRYTDKLIF. For the CDR3, the DNA is TGTGCTCTTGGGGTTAACTGGGGTCCACGGTACACTGATAAACTCATCTTT.

With regard to this clone: This clone may be a read error of a much larger clone one base away. TRDV1 is the V gene, and the J gene was not called; the DNA was not used to check the table's D call, TRDD3. In germline, CDR1 is TSWWSYY, CDR2 QGS. CDR3 length: 22 residues. Here the CDR3 reads CALGGTGLPFTGDEGDTDKPIF. Written as DNA, the CDR3 is TGTGCTCTTGGGGGAACCGGCCTTCCTTTTACTGGGGACGAGGGGGACACCGATAAACCCATCTTT.

As for this clone: A read error may be the cause here, since a much bigger clone is one base away. The chain employs TRDV3 and TRDJ2; 12 bases align to TRDD3. TCRdb lists no J gene, so it was determined here by aligning the DNA to germline. Germline-derived CDR1 and CDR2 are TVYSNPD and GDNSRS (reference sequence). This CDR3 spans 22 amino acids. CDR3: CAFISPPLTGGYPSSLAAQLFF. The DNA of the CDR3 is TGTGCCTTTATTTCCCCTCCCCTGACTGGGGGATACCCTTCTTCTTTGGCAGCACAACTCTTCTTT.

Comments on this clone: A read error may account for a junction end that differs from germline. The chain recombines TRDV1 with TRDJ1, with D perhaps being TRDD2 or TRDD3 (5 bases each). The CDR3 covers 17 residues. CDR1 and CDR2 from the germline V gene are TSWWSYY and QGS. The CDR3 nucleotides read TGTGCTCTTGGGGAGAGACGGGGAACTGCCTACACCGATAAACGCATCTTT. Protein: CALGERRGTAYTDKRIF.

About this clone itself: This may be a read error: a much more frequent sequence differs by one nucleotide. V gene TRDV1 combines with J gene TRDJ2; 12 nucleotides agree with TRDD3. Germline V gene sequence: CDR1 TSWWSYY, CDR2 QGS. This CDR3 is built from 23 residues. Trimming took 4 bases from V and 4 from J; bases not matched to a gene: 25. CDR3 sequence: CALGVPRTTRTGGYWDWTAQLFF. The CDR3 DNA reads as TGTGCTCTTGGGGTCCCCCGTACTACCCGTACTGGGGGATACTGGGATTGGACAGCACAACTCTTCTTT.

As concerns this clone: A far more abundant clone sits one base away, making this likely a read error. The chain joins TRDV3 to TRDJ1, with TRDD3 matching over 8 bases. Because TCRdb records no J gene, it was assigned here through a match of the DNA to germline. With 3 bases clipped from V and 1 base from J, the junction kept 22 bases outside the gene matches. The CDR3 runs 19 residues. Germline loops: CDR1 TVYSNPD, CDR2 GDNSRS (reference sequence). The CDR3 spells CALSPPPCTGDTSTDKLIF. The CDR3 DNA reads as TGTGCCTTATCCCCTCCCCCCTGTACTGGGGATACATCCACCGATAAACTCATCTTT. The complete variable domain, with remaining parts taken from reference TRDV3 and TRDJ1, reads CDKVTQSSPDQTVASGSEVVLLCTYDTVYSNPDLFWYRIRPDYSFQFVFYGDNSRSEGADFTQGRFSVKHILTQKAFHLVISPVRTEDSATYYCALSPPPCTGDTSTDKLIFGKGTRVTVEP.

This clone is termed large. Additional DNA sequences in this sample encode the identical CDR3. The V gene is uncalled and the J gene is TRDJ1. The CDR3 is 18 amino acids. The CDR3 DNA reads TGTGCTGTGCGGTTCCCAGGGGGGGCCCCGAAGCACACCGATAAACTCATCTTT. It yields the protein CAVRFPGGAPKHTDKLIF.

In the case of this clone: This clone may be a read error of a much larger clone one base away. This CDR3 is also generated by other DNA sequences in the sample. The rearrangement uses TRDV1 and TRDJ1; 12 nucleotides line up with TRDD3. V lost 1 base, J lost 5 bases, and 20 bases stayed unmatched. Germline CDR1 TSWWSYY, CDR2 QGS. The CDR3 has 21 amino acids. The CDR3 nucleotides are TGTGCTCTTGGGGAACCTACGTCGACTGGGGGATACCGCGGCCTCACTGATAAACTCATCTTT. Protein sequence: CALGEPTSTGGYRGLTDKLIF.

Turning to this clone: One end of the junction fails to match germline, which may point to a read error. This CDR3 is also generated by other DNA sequences in the sample. This sequence joins TRDV1 and TRDJ1, with 12 positions matching TRDD3. Germline CDR1 and CDR2: TSWWSYY and QGS. This CDR3 is 25 amino acids long. For the CDR3, the DNA is TGTGCTCTTGGGGAAAGGGGCTCCTACTATCCTGGGGGATACGGAGGAGAGGGGTACACTGATAAACTCATCTTT. Amino acids: CALGERGSYYPGGYGGEGYTDKLIF.

In its sample, this clone was seen a few times. This may be a read error, as it is one base from a much larger clone. The chain employs TRDV1 and TRDJ1; D assignment may be TRDD2 or TRDD3 (6 bases each). The CDR3 covers 19 residues. In germline, CDR1 is TSWWSYY, CDR2 QGS. In nucleotides, the CDR3 is TGTGCTCTTGGGGACGACCCCCTTCCGCGAATGAGGGGATCCATTAAACCCATCTTT. Translated: CALGDDPLPRMRGSIKPIF.